This paragraph reports one TCR beta chain. CDR1 is MGHDK and CDR2 is SYGVNS in the germline V gene. The CDR3 is made up of 15 amino acids. V lost 1 base and J lost 0, with 9 bases in between. This specimen belongs to a study of shared clonotypes between healthy human individuals. Study background: The cohort comprised a couple of women and a few men. Their ages spanned 18 to 49 years. CD4 naive and memory got three plates each, CD8 naive two, CD8 memory one.

Some clones are missing from TCRdb's copy, which holds only in-frame ones; the method was immunoSEQ multiplex PCR. The sample contains approximately 2.4 million clones, 90% to 97% of which appear only once. All of the donors resided in Nashville, Tennessee, and each was a Caucasian adult. The sequencing sample was made of naive CD4+ T cells sorted from blood. Subset denoted: CD45RA+ positively selected. V gene TRBV25-1 combines with J gene TRBJ1-1; no clear D. This TCR came from a man aged 18 to 35 in good health. CDR3 nucleotide sequence: TGTGCCAGCAGTGAATCGAACCGGATGAACACTGAAGCTTTCTTT. Protein product: CASSESNRMNTEAFF. The entire variable domain, with the rest obtained from reference TRBV25-1 and TRBJ1-1, is as follows: EADIYQTPRYLVIGTGKKITLECSQTMGHDKMYWYQQDPGMELHLIHYSYGVNSTEKGDLSSESTVSRIRTEHFPLTLESARPSHTSQYLCASSESNRMNTEAFFGQGTRLTVV.